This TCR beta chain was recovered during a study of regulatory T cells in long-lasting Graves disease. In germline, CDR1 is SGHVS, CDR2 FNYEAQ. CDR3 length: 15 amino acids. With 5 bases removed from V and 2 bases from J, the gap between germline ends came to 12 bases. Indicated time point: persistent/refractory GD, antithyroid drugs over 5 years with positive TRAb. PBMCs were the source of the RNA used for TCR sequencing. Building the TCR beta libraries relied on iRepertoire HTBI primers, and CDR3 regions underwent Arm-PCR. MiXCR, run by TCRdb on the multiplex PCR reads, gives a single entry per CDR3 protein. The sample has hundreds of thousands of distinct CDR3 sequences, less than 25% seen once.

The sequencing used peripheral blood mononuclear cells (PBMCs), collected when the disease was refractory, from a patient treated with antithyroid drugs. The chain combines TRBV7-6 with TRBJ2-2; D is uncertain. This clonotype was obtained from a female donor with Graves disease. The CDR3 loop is CASSIPTQNTGELFF. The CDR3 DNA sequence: TGTGCCAGCAGCATACCGACACAAAACACCGGGGAGCTGTTTTTT.